Listed below are T cell receptor beta chains from one sample, sequenced in a study of brain metastases from non-small cell lung cancer. Repertoires were generated with immunoSEQ multiplex PCR, while TCRdb's copy carries only in-frame clones and drops some. The data hold some 1,800 clones, with approximately 89% observed a single time. The sample consisted of tissue from a brain metastasis. These receptor sequences come from a donor aged 40 or over with non-small cell lung cancer. Both conserved end residues are part of each CDR3. D genes are given only for firm matches. Clone size is shown for a subset of rows, as once, few, many or a class of expanded clone.

J | D | size | V | length | DNA | CDR3
TRBJ1-2 | NA | NA | TRBV27 | 14 | TGTGCCAGCAAATTATCCGGTACTAACTATGGCTACACCTTC | CASKLSGTNYGYTF
TRBJ2-7 | NA | once | TRBV12-3/TRBV12-4 | 13 | TGTGCCAGCAGTAATAGCGGACCCTACGAGCAGTACTTC | CASSNSGPYEQYF
TRBJ1-2 | NA | few | TRBV30 | 11 | TGTGCCGGCGGGGCAGCGTATGGCTACACCTTC | CAGGAAYGYTF
TRBJ1-2 | NA | NA | TRBV7-2 | 16 | TGTGCCAGCAGCTTAGTACGGGCCAGATCTAACTATGGCTACACCTTC | CASSLVRARSNYGYTF
TRBJ2-2 | NA | NA | TRBV9 | 15 | TGTGCCAGCAGCGTAGAGGGGGATGTCACCGGGGAGCTGTTTTTT | CASSVEGDVTGELFF
TRBJ1-3 | NA | NA | TRBV10-2 | 13 | TGCGCCAGCTGCTCCCGCTCTGGAAACATCATATATTTT | CASCSRSGNIIYF
TRBJ2-7 | TRBD1 | NA | TRBV7-8 | 14 | TGTGCCAGCAGCTTAGGGGGCAGGGGGTACGAGCAGTACTTC | CASSLGGRGYEQYF
TRBJ1-6 | NA | NA | TRBV5-4 | 13 | TGTGCCAGCAGCCCGGAGAGGGATTCACCCCCCCACTTT | CASSPERDSPPHF
TRBJ1-1 | TRBD1 | NA | TRBV2 | 14 | TGTGCCAGCAGTCTCCAGGGGGATCGCACTGAAGCTTTCTTT | CASSLQGDRTEAFF
TRBJ2-1 | NA | NA | TRBV19 | 13 | TGTGCCAGTAGTATACGGCCCGACAATGAGCAGTTCTTC | CASSIRPDNEQFF
TRBJ1-6 | NA | NA | TRBV6-6 | 14 | TGTGCCTGCCGGGGCGGGGGCGTTAATTCACCCCTCCACTTT | CACRGGGVNSPLHF
TRBJ2-7 | TRBD2 | NA | TRBV6-2/TRBV6-3 | 14 | TGTGCCAGCAGTAATTCAGCGGGGGAGCGGGAGCAGTACTTC | CASSNSAGEREQYF
TRBJ2-1 | TRBD1 | NA | TRBV10-3 | 13 | TGTGCCAGCCGGGACAGGGGGCATCATGAGCAGTTCTTC | CASRDRGHHEQFF
TRBJ1-2 | TRBD1 | NA | TRBV2 | 15 | TGTGCCAGCAGTGAAGCGCGACAGGGTTCGGGGGGCTACACCTTC | CASSEARQGSGGYTF
TRBJ1-5 | TRBD1 | NA | TRBV15 | 15 | TGTGCCACCGGGGAAGGACAGGCCACCAATCAGCCCCAGCATTTT | CATGEGQATNQPQHF